This T cell receptor (beta chain) stems from a study of identical twins (dated by TCRdb to about 2016). Broadly, across the study: To test whether fetal clonotypes persist, this study deep-sequenced TCR alpha and beta repertoires from monozygotic twins, from unrelated adults of various ages, and from cord blood. To rule out contamination, the twin experiments were replicated at different times with different library preparation protocols.

Results and caveats for the whole study, not just this receptor: Because the same donors could not be followed over many years, conclusions were based on cross-sectional statistical analysis. Zero-insertion analyses could be partly confounded by invariant T cells such as MAIT and iNKT, although diverse VJ usage argued against such confounding for most clonotypes. Out-of-frame TCR alpha sharing in monozygotic twins was systematically underestimated by recombination models, whereas sharing between unrelated individuals was in agreement with the recombination models. Abundant cord blood beta clonotypes carried fewer insertions; young adult naive repertoires showed a weaker similar trend, while memory repertoires showed none. In beta out-of-frame sequences, excess twin sharing was weaker, because having fewer shared sequences lowered the signal-to-noise ratio. Out-of-frame TCR alpha sequences shared between twins showed an excess of low generation-probability sequences compared with coincidental sharing between unrelated individuals.

This clonotype has ten or more counts. The clone's antigen remains unknown. Base qualities are missing; no much larger clone stands one base away. V lost 6 bases and J lost 2 bases, and the count of bases not matched to a germline gene is 7. The CDR3 goes from the cysteine to the phenylalanine over 15 residues. Only the CDR3 part of the read is kept: 45 bases, read in frame from the first base. Every donor in the study was a healthy Caucasian. Three pairs of female monozygotic twins, all aged 18 to 29 years, were included in the twin cohort. Positive isolation kits from Invitrogen were used to isolate the CD4+ and CD8+ T cell populations. The library was obtained by 5' RACE. Sequencing used an Illumina HiSeq 2000. Template switching introduced a universal primer binding site; the final cDNA contained a unique molecular identifier, enabling accurate counting of TCR cDNA molecules. Specific primers in the conserved constant-segment region were used to synthesize first-strand cDNA for TCR alpha and beta chains. Each cDNA library was double barcoded, with a SMART-Mk sample barcode plus Illumina barcodes, to control for contamination. Two successive PCR steps introduced TruSeq adapter sequences along with Illumina sample barcodes. Sequencing of the TCR alpha and beta cDNA libraries was done on the Illumina HiSeq platform using custom primers. Processing in the source paper ran as follows. MiGEC processed the raw reads to extract unique molecular identifiers, while MiXCR was used to determine the CDR3 positions. Recombination models were inferred per individual with the repgenHMM and IGoR tools using an EM algorithm. Shared clonotype analysis was performed with the tcR package in R, normalizing sharing by the product of cloneset sizes. Out-of-frame nonproductive sequences were analyzed to study raw recombination free of thymic and clonal selection effects. In TCRdb, the public reads were trimmed at Q25 with fastp and aligned with MiXCR, with productive beta chains retained. Duplicate CDR3 protein sequences are folded into a single record with the most common DNA and genes. These V and J calls are TCRdb output, not the study's own analysis. Within this sample are around 490,000 distinct CDR3 sequences, with roughly an eighth of them counted one time only. In total, the top ten clones hold approximately 1% of the sample.

A further study also used this sample, focusing on yellow fever vaccine responses in identical twins. From that second study: According to the authors, in identical twins the way T cells responded to vaccination appeared partly convergent and partly personalized. In the study, vaccine-responding T cell clones were precisely tracked in identical twins.

This clonotype was obtained from a young woman in good health. The V and J genes are TRBV12-3 or TRBV12-4 and TRBJ2-7, and TRBD2 aligns with 10 junction nucleotides. The sample taken for sequencing was CD4+ T cells sorted from blood. The sequenced DNA: TGTGCCAGCAGCCCCGGACTAGCGGCAACCTACGAGCAGTACTTC. Its protein product is CASSPGLAATYEQYF.